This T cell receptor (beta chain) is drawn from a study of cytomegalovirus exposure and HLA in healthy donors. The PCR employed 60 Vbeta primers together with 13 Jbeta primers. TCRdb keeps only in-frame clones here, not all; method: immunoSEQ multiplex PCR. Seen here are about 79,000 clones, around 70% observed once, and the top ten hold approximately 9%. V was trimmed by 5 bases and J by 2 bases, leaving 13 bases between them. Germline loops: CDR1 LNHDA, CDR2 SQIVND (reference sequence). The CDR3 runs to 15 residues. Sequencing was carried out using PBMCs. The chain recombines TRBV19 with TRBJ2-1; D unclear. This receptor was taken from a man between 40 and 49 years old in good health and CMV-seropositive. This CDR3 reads CASSRKPFTYNEQFF. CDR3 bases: TGTGCCAGTAGTCGAAAGCCCTTTACCTACAATGAGCAGTTCTTC.